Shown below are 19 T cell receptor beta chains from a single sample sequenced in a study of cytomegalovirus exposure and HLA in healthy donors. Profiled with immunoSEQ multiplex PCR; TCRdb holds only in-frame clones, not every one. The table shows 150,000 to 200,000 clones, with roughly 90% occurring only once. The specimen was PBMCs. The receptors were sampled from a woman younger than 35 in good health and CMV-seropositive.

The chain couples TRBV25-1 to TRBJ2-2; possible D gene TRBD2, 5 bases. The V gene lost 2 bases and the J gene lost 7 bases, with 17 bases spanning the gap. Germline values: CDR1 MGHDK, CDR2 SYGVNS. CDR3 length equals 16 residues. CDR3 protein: CASSEGGSRLLGELFF. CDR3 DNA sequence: TGTGCCAGCAGTGAAGGAGGTAGCCGGCTTCTCGGGGAGCTGTTTTTT.

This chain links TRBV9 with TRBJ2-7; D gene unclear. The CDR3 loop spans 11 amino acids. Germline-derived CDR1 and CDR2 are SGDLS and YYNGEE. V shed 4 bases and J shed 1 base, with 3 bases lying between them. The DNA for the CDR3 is TGTGCCAGCAGCCTTTCCTACGAGCAGTACTTC. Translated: CASSLSYEQYF.

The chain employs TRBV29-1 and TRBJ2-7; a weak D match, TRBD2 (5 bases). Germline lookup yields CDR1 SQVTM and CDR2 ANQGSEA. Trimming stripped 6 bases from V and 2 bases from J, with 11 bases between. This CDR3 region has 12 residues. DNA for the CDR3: TGCAGCGTGGCGGGCCGTACCTACGAGCAGTACTTC. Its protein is CSVAGRTYEQYF.

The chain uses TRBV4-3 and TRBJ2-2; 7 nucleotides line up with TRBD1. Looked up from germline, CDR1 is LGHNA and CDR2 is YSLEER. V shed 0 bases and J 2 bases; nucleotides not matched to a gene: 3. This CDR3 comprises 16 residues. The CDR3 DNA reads TGCGCCAGCAGCCAAGACGGGGACAGCAACACCGGGGAGCTGTTTTTT. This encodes CASSQDGDSNTGELFF.

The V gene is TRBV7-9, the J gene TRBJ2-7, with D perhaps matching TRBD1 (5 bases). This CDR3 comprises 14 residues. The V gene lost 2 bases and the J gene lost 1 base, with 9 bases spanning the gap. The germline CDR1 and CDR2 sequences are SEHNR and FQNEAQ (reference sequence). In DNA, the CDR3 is TGTGCCAGCAGCTTATCTGACAGTTCCTACGAGCAGTACTTC. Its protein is CASSLSDSSYEQYF.

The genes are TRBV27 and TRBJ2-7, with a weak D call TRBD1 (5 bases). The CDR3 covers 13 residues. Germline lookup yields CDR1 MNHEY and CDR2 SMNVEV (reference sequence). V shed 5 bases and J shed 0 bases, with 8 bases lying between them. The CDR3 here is CASSKQVSYEQYF. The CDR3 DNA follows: TGTGCCAGCAGTAAACAGGTCTCCTACGAGCAGTACTTC.

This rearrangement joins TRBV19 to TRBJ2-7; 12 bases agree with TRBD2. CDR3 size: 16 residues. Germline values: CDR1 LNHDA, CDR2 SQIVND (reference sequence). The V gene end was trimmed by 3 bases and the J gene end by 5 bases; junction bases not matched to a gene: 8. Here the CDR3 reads CASSMVLAGGPHEQYF. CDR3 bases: TGTGCCAGTAGTATGGTCCTAGCGGGAGGGCCCCACGAGCAGTACTTC. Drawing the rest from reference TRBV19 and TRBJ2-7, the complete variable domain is DGGITQSPKYLFRKEGQNVTLSCEQNLNHDAMYWYRQDPGQGLRLIYYSQIVNDFQKGDIAEGYSVSREKKESFPLTVTSAQKNPTAFYLCASSMVLAGGPHEQYFGPGTRLTVT.

In DNA, the CDR3 is TGTGCCAGCAGCCCCCGGACAGTCCCCTCTGGAAACACCATATATTTT. It specifies CASSPRTVPSGNTIYF. The chain joins TRBV11-3 to TRBJ1-3; D perhaps matches TRBD1 (6 bases). The CDR3 covers 16 residues. Per the germline V gene, CDR1 is SGHNT and CDR2 is YENEEA. Trimming left V 5 bases short and J 0 bases short, with 14 bases between.

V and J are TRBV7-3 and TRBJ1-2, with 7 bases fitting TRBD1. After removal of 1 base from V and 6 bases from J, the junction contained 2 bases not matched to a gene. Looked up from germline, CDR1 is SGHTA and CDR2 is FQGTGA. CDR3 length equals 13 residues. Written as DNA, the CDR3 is TGTGCCAGCAGCTTAATAGGGGGCGATGGCTACACCTTC. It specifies CASSLIGGDGYTF.

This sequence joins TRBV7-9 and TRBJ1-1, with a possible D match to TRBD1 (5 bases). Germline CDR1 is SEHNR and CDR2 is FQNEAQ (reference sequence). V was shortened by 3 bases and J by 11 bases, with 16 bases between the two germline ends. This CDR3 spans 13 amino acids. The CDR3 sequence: CASSLGLQEEAFF. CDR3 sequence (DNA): TGTGCCAGCAGCTTGGGACTCCAGGAAGAGGCTTTCTTT. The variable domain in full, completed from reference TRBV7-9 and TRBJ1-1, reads DTGVSQNPRHKITKRGQNVTFRCDPISEHNRLYWYRQTLGQGPEFLTYFQNEAQLEKSRLLSDRFSAERPKGSFSTLEIQRTEQGDSAMYLCASSLGLQEEAFFGQGTRLTVV.

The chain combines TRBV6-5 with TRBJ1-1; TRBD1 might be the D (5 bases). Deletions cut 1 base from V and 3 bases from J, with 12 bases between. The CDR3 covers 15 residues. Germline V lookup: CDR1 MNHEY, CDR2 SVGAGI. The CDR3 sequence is CASSYFGGRDTEAFF. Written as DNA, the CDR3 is TGTGCCAGCAGTTACTTCGGGGGACGGGACACTGAAGCTTTCTTT.

In nucleotides, the CDR3 is TGCGCCAGCAGCCAAGAACGACTTCGCTACGAGCAGTACTTC. It is translated as CASSQERLRYEQYF. The chain uses TRBV4-1 and TRBJ2-7, with D uncertain. The CDR3 has 14 residues. Germline V CDR1 and CDR2: MGHRA, YSYEKL. Trimming pared 0 bases from V and 3 bases from J, leaving 9 bases between.

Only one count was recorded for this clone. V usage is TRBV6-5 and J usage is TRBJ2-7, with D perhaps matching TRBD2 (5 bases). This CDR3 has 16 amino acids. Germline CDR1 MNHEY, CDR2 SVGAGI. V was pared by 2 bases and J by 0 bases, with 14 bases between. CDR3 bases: TGTGCCAGCAGTTACCACAGTAGCGAGCCCTCCTACGAGCAGTACTTC. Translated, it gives CASSYHSSEPSYEQYF.

CDR3 loop: CASRRTGENTEAFF. Here the CDR3 DNA reads TGTGCCAGCAGACGGACAGGGGAGAACACTGAAGCTTTCTTT. This chain links TRBV6-1 with TRBJ1-1; 9 bases are shared with TRBD1. The J segment lost 1 base and the V segment lost 6 bases, leaving 3 bases of the junction unmatched. The germline V gene has CDR1 MNHNS and CDR2 SASEGT. The CDR3 covers 14 residues.

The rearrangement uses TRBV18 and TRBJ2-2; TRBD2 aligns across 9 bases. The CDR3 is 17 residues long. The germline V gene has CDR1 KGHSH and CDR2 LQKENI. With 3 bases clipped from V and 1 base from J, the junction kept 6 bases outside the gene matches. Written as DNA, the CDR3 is TGTGCCAGCTCACCGCCCACTAGCGGGTGGAACACCGGGGAGCTGTTTTTT. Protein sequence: CASSPPTSGWNTGELFF. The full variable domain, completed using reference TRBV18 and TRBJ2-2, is NAGVMQNPRHLVRRRGQEARLRCSPMKGHSHVYWYRQLPEEGLKFMVYLQKENIIDESGMPKERFSAEFPKEGPSILRIQQVVRGDSAAYFCASSPPTSGWNTGELFFGEGSRLTVL.

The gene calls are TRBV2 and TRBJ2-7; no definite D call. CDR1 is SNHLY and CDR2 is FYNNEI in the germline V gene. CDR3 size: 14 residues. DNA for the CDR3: TGTGAAAGCACTCTGACTCCCCCCAGATACGAGCAGTACTTC. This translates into CESTLTPPRYEQYF.

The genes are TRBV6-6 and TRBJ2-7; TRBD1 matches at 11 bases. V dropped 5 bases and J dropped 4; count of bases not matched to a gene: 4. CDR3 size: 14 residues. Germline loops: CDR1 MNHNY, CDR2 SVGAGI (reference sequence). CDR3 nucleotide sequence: TGTGCCAGCAGTCTCCGGGACAGGGGGTACGAGCAGTACTTC. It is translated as CASSLRDRGYEQYF.

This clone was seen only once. The CDR3 bases are TGTGCCAGTAGTACCCCGGGACAGGGTAGAAAAGATACGCAGTATTTT. Its protein is CASSTPGQGRKDTQYF. The V gene is TRBV19, the J gene TRBJ2-3, with TRBD1 matching 9 bases. V lost 4 bases and J lost 5; bases outside the gene matches: 10. Germline V gene sequence: CDR1 LNHDA, CDR2 SQIVND (reference sequence). This CDR3 spans 16 amino acids.

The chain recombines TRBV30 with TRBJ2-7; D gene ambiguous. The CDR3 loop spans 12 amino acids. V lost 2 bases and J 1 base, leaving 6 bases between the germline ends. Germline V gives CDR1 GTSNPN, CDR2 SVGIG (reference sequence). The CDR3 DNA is TGTGCCTGGAGTCCGGAGTCCTACGAGCAGTACTTC. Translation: CAWSPESYEQYF.